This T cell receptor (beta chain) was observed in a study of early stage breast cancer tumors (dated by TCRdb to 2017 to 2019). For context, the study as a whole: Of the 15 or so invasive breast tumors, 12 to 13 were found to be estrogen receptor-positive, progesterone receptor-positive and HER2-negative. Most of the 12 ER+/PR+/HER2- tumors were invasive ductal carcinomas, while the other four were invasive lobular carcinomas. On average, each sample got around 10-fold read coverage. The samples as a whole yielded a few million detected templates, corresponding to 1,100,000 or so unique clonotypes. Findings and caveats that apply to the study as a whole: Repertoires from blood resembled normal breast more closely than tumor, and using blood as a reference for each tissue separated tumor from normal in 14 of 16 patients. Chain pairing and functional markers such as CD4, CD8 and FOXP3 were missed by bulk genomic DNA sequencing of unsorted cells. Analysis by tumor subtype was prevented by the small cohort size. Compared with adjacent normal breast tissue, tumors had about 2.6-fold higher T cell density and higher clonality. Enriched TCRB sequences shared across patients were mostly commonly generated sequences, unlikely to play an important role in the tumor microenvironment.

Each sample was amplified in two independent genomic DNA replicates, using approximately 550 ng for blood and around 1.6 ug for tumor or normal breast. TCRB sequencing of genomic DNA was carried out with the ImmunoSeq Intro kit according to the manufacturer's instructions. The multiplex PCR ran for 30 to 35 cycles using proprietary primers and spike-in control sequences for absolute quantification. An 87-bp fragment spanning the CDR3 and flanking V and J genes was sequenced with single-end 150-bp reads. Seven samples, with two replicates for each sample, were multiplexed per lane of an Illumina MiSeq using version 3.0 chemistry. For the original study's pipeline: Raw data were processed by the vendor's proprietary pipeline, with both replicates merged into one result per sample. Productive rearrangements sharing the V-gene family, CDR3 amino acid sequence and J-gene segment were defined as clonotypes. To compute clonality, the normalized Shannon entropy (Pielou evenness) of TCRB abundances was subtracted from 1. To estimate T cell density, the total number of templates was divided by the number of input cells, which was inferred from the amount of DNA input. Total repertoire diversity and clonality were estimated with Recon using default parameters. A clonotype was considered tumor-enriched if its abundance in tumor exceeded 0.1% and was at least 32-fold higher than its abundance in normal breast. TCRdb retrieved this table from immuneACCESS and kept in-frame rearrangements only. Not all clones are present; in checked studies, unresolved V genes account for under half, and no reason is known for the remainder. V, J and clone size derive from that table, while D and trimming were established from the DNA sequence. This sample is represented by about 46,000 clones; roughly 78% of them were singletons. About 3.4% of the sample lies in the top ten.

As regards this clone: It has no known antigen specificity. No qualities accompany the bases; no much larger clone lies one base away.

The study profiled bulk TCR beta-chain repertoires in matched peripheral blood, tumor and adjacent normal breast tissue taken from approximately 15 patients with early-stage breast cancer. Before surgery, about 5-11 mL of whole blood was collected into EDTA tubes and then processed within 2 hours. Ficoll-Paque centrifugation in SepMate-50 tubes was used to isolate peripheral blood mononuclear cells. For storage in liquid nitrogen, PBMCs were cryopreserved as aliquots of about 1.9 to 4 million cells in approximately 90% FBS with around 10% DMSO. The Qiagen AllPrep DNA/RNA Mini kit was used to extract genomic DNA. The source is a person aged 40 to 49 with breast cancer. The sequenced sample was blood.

The DNA is as follows: TGCGCCAGCAGCCAAGATCCCCTGACTAGCGGGAGCCTCACAGATACGCAGTATTTT. Translated, it reads CASSQDPLTSGSLTDTQYF. The rearrangement joined TRBV4-1 to TRBJ2-3, with 12 bases matching TRBD2. V is trimmed back by 0 bases and J by 2 bases, and the junction contains 9 bases that no gene match accounts for. Taken from the germline V gene, the CDR1 and CDR2 loops are MGHRA and YSYEKL. The CDR3 runs 19 amino acids, cysteine and phenylalanine included. Only the CDR3 portion is preserved as DNA: 57 bases, with reading frame beginning at the first base.